A selection of T cell receptor beta chains follows, all from one sample in a study of control samples from healthy donors and cancer patients. Sequencing was performed with immunoSEQ multiplex PCR; in TCRdb, only in-frame clones are kept and a portion is missing. The data contain around 58,000 clones, roughly 95% of them singletons. The sequenced sample was blood. All receptors come from a woman aged 18-29 years in good health. Each CDR3 is given with its conserved first and last residue. The D gene is left open where the match is weak. A row's size may be missing; if present it is once, few, many or a size class.

DNA,CDR3,J,size,V,D
TGTGCCAGCAGCCTAACGACCGGGACTAGCGGGGGTAGACCCTACAATGAGCAGTTCTTC,CASSLTTGTSGGRPYNEQFF,TRBJ2-1,once,TRBV21-1,NA
TGTGCCAGCAGCCCGGACAGGGGAGGGTTGGGTGAAAAACTGTTTTTT,CASSPDRGGLGEKLFF,TRBJ1-4,once,TRBV7-9,TRBD1
TGTGCCAGCAGCGACTCGACCGGCCCGAGAGAAGCTTTCTTT,CASSDSTGPREAFF,TRBJ1-1,NA,TRBV5-6,NA
TGCAGCGTCGGACAGGGTAAGAACACTGAAGCTTTCTTT,CSVGQGKNTEAFF,TRBJ1-1,NA,TRBV29-1,TRBD1
TGTGCCAGCAGCCGTACCACTGAAGCTTTCTTT,CASSRTTEAFF,TRBJ1-1,NA,TRBV11-2,NA
TGTGCCAGCAGCAAATCGTTTTTCCTCCCCCTTCCGTCGGGGAGCTCCTACGAGCAGTACTTC,CASSKSFFLPLPSGSSYEQYF,TRBJ2-7,NA,TRBV21-1,NA
TGTGCCAGCACCGTATATGGGGGACGAAGCAATCAGCCCCAGCATTTT,CASTVYGGRSNQPQHF,TRBJ1-5,once,TRBV28,NA
TGTGCCAGCATTTACAGGGATATGAACACTGAAGCTTTCTTT,CASIYRDMNTEAFF,TRBJ1-1,once,TRBV2,NA
TGTGCCAGCCGCCCAACCGGGACCGGGGAGCTGTTTTTT,CASRPTGTGELFF,TRBJ2-2,NA,TRBV11-1,NA
TGTGCCAGCAGCCCCGGACAGGGGGCCCGATCGGTTAACTATGGCTACACCTTC,CASSPGQGARSVNYGYTF,TRBJ1-2,NA,TRBV5-6,TRBD1
TGTGCCAGCAGTGAGGAGGAAAACATTCAGTACTTC,CASSEEENIQYF,TRBJ2-4,NA,TRBV2,NA
TGTGCCAGCAGCTTAGGGGATAAAAGACCGGGACAGGGGGCCTACGAGCAGTACTTC,CASSLGDKRPGQGAYEQYF,TRBJ2-7,NA,TRBV7-9,TRBD1
TGTGCCAGCAGCTTGGTGACAGAGAACTATGGCTACACCTTC,CASSLVTENYGYTF,TRBJ1-2,once,TRBV5-4,NA
TGTGCCAGCAGCCCCCTTGCGGGGGGTACTAGCACAGATACGCAGTATTTT,CASSPLAGGTSTDTQYF,TRBJ2-3,NA,TRBV7-6,TRBD2
TGTGCCAGCAGCTTGTCCTACAGGGCCAACGTCCTGACTTTC,CASSLSYRANVLTF,TRBJ2-6,NA,TRBV5-5,NA
TGTGCCAGCAGCTTCACGAAAGGAATACACACAGATACGCAGTATTTT,CASSFTKGIHTDTQYF,TRBJ2-3,NA,TRBV7-9,NA
TGTGCCAGCAGCTCCGGAGGCGGCTATGGCTACGCCTTC,CASSSGGGYGYAF,TRBJ1-2,once,TRBV7-9,NA
TGTGCCAGCAGTTTGGGGACGAGGGGGGAGCTGTTTTTT,CASSLGTRGELFF,TRBJ2-2,NA,TRBV5-5,NA
TGTGCCAGCACCAAATCGGGACCCTCCTACAATGAGCAGTTCTTC,CASTKSGPSYNEQFF,TRBJ2-1,NA,TRBV11-2,NA
TGCGCCAGCAGCCAATCGCTAGCGGGGTCTGAGTTCTTC,CASSQSLAGSEFF,TRBJ2-1,NA,TRBV4-3,TRBD2
TGTGCAGACGGGGACAGGCAAAATGAAAAACTGTTTTTT,CADGDRQNEKLFF,TRBJ1-4,NA,TRBV2,TRBD1
TGTGCCTGGAGTCAGGAGCAGAACTATGGCTACACCTTC,CAWSQEQNYGYTF,TRBJ1-2,NA,TRBV30,NA
TGTGCCAGCAGTTATAGCTCCGCTAACTATGGCTACACCTTC,CASSYSSANYGYTF,TRBJ1-2,NA,TRBV6-2/TRBV6-3,NA
TGTGCCATCAGTGGGACAGGGGCCCCTAATGAAAAACTGTTTTTT,CAISGTGAPNEKLFF,TRBJ1-4,NA,TRBV10-3,TRBD1
TGTGCCTGGAGTGTGTCTGGTAGGACCCTCCACTTT,CAWSVSGRTLHF,TRBJ1-6,NA,TRBV30,NA
TGTGCCAGCAGCGTATCCCCGGCGCCCTACAATGAGCAGTTCTTC,CASSVSPAPYNEQFF,TRBJ2-1,NA,TRBV9,NA
TGTGCCAGTAGGGGACCGGGCCTCTCAAGCAATCAGCCCCAGCATTTT,CASRGPGLSSNQPQHF,TRBJ1-5,few,TRBV19,NA
TGTGCCAGCAGCGTAGCGGGCACCGGGGAGCTGTTTTTT,CASSVAGTGELFF,TRBJ2-2,NA,TRBV9,NA
TGTGCCAGCAGCCGTCGACTAGCGGGGGACAATGAGCAGTTCTTC,CASSRRLAGDNEQFF,TRBJ2-1,once,TRBV6-5,TRBD2
TGCGCCAGCAGCTTGAAAGGGGAGAACTATGGCTACACCTTC,CASSLKGENYGYTF,TRBJ1-2,NA,TRBV5-1,NA
TGTGCCAGCAGGCCGACGGGACGGGTCTACGAGCAGTACTTC,CASRPTGRVYEQYF,TRBJ2-7,NA,TRBV28,NA
TGTGCCAGCGGGGGGATAGGGCATGAAAAACTGTTTTTT,CASGGIGHEKLFF,TRBJ1-4,NA,TRBV2,NA
TGTGCCAGCAGTTCCTCCTACTTCGTAGCGGGGGGTACAGATACGCAGTATTTT,CASSSSYFVAGGTDTQYF,TRBJ2-3,NA,TRBV27,TRBD2
TGCGCCAGCAGCCAAGCTTTCGGGACGGCGACAGATACGCAGTATTTT,CASSQAFGTATDTQYF,TRBJ2-3,NA,TRBV4-1,NA
TGTGCCAGCTCGGTTTTAACGGGGGTAGGTAATGAGCAGTTCTTC,CASSVLTGVGNEQFF,TRBJ2-1,NA,TRBV7-8,NA
TGTGCCAGCTCACCCCTGCCAGGGCGTCACACTGAAGCTTTCTTT,CASSPLPGRHTEAFF,TRBJ1-1,NA,TRBV18,NA
TGTGCCAGCAGCGTAGATCCGGGGTTGGGCTTGGCTGGCTACACCTTC,CASSVDPGLGLAGYTF,TRBJ1-2,NA,TRBV9,NA
TGTGCCAGCAGCCAACATTTTAGGCCTAAAACTGGGGCCAACGTCCTGACTTTC,CASSQHFRPKTGANVLTF,TRBJ2-6,once,TRBV14,NA
TGTGCCAGCAGTCGGGACACACAAGAGACCCAGTACTTC,CASSRDTQETQYF,TRBJ2-5,NA,TRBV2,NA
TGCGCCAGCAGCCAGGGACTAGAGAAATCCTACGAGCAGTACTTC,CASSQGLEKSYEQYF,TRBJ2-7,once,TRBV5-1,TRBD2
TGTGCCAGCAGTGAGGTGGAGAACACTGAAGCTTTCTTT,CASSEVENTEAFF,TRBJ1-1,NA,TRBV6-4,NA
TGCGCCAGCAGACAGGGCGCAACTAATGAAAAACTGTTTTTT,CASRQGATNEKLFF,TRBJ1-4,NA,TRBV5-1,NA
TGTGCCAGCAGCGTAGAGCTAGCGGGGGGGCCGAGAAATGAGCAGTTCTTC,CASSVELAGGPRNEQFF,TRBJ2-1,NA,TRBV9,TRBD2
TGTGCTAGTGGTTTGCCTCTGGACAGGGCGCAGCCCCAGCATTTT,CASGLPLDRAQPQHF,TRBJ1-5,NA,TRBV12-5,TRBD1
TGTGCCAGCACCCCGACCACCCGGACAGACTACGAGCAGTACTTC,CASTPTTRTDYEQYF,TRBJ2-7,NA,TRBV28,NA
TGTGCCAGCAGCCAAACAGGGTTAGGCTACGAGCAGTACTTC,CASSQTGLGYEQYF,TRBJ2-7,NA,TRBV25-1,NA
TGTGCCAGCAGTGGACCAGGGTTTCTTCAGCCCCAGCATTTT,CASSGPGFLQPQHF,TRBJ1-5,NA,TRBV2,NA
TGTGCCATCAGTGAGTCGATGGGGGTAAACTATGGCTACACCTTC,CAISESMGVNYGYTF,TRBJ1-2,NA,TRBV10-3,NA
TGTGCCAGCTCACCCCCGACAGGGGGCCAAGCAACTAATGAAAAACTGTTTTTT,CASSPPTGGQATNEKLFF,TRBJ1-4,NA,TRBV18,TRBD1
TGTGCTAGACGGGGGGCAAACTACGAGCAGTACTTC,CARRGANYEQYF,TRBJ2-7,NA,TRBV12-5,NA
TGTGCCAGCAGCTTAGATTGGGGAGTGGGGACTGAAGCTTTCTTT,CASSLDWGVGTEAFF,TRBJ1-1,once,TRBV11-2,NA
TGTGCCAGTAGTCTTGGCCGTTCAGCCTACGAGCAGTACTTC,CASSLGRSAYEQYF,TRBJ2-7,NA,TRBV19,NA
TGTGCCAGCTCACCATCCCTCACAGATACGCAGTATTTT,CASSPSLTDTQYF,TRBJ2-3,NA,TRBV18,NA
TGTGCCAGCAGCTTGGAGTACAGTGAAAATCAGCCCCAGCATTTT,CASSLEYSENQPQHF,TRBJ1-5,NA,TRBV5-5,NA
TGTGCCAGCAGCCAAGATCTTGTTGATCGGAGCTTAGGATATGGCTACACCTTC,CASSQDLVDRSLGYGYTF,TRBJ1-2,NA,TRBV3-1/TRBV3-2,NA
TGTGCCAGCAGGCAGGGGAGGGTGGGTATCACTGAAGCTTTCTTT,CASRQGRVGITEAFF,TRBJ1-1,NA,TRBV7-9,NA
TGTGCCAGTAGTAGGGAGCCAGGGAGGAACACTGAAGCTTTCTTT,CASSREPGRNTEAFF,TRBJ1-1,NA,TRBV19,NA